These 8 T cell receptor beta chains were all obtained from the same sample, sequenced in a study of shared clonotypes between healthy human individuals. Measured with immunoSEQ multiplex PCR; TCRdb has only the in-frame clones, and not every one. The sample includes around 1.6 million clones, 98% seen only once; the top ten take about 0.45%. The sequenced material came from naive CD4+ T cells sorted from blood. Subset described: CD45RA+ positively selected. The receptors originated from a man aged 25 to 45 in good health.

V gene TRBV10-3 combines with J gene TRBJ1-1, with a tentative D call TRBD1 (6 bases). V was cut by 10 bases and J by 0 bases, with 12 bases left in between. CDR3 length: 13 amino acids. The germline V gene has CDR1 ENHRY and CDR2 SYGVKD. CDR3 protein: CATLQGLNTEAFF. DNA of the CDR3: TGTGCCACGTTACAGGGATTGAACACTGAAGCTTTCTTT.

This chain's CDR3 is CASKNYREETQYF. DNA of the CDR3: TGTGCCAGCAAAAACTATAGGGAAGAGACCCAGTACTTC. The chain employs TRBV6-5 and TRBJ2-5; D is uncertain. Between the trimmed V and J ends, which lost 7 bases and 3 bases, there was a span of 12 bases. The germline CDR1 and CDR2 sequences are MNHEY and SVGAGI. The CDR3 spans 13 residues.

This chain connects TRBV5-4 to TRBJ2-5; the match to TRBD2 covers 12 bases. With V trimmed by 4 bases and J by 4 bases, 5 bases remained unmatched. This CDR3 is 15 amino acids long. Germline V gene lookup returns CDR1 SGHNT and CDR2 YYREEE (reference sequence). Here the CDR3 DNA reads TGTGCCAGCAGCATCCCGGGACTAGCGGGAGAGACCCAGTACTTC. It translates to CASSIPGLAGETQYF.

Concerning this clone itself: The same CDR3 can be traced to other DNA sequences in this sample. V gene TRBV18 combines with J gene TRBJ1-1, with a weak D call TRBD1 (5 bases). In germline, CDR1 is KGHSH, CDR2 LQKENI. The CDR3 contains 15 residues. Trimming removed 1 base from V and 0 bases from J, with 9 bases in between. The DNA for the CDR3 is TGTGCCAGCTCACCACTCCCAGGGATGAACACTGAAGCTTTCTTT. Amino acid sequence: CASSPLPGMNTEAFF.

This clone has only one observation. The J gene is TRBJ2-7, the V gene TRBV14, with 11 positions matching TRBD1. This CDR3 spans 16 amino acids. Germline V gives CDR1 SGHDN, CDR2 FVKESK. Losses at the gene ends were 5 bases for V and 6 bases for J; bases not matched to a gene: 12. The CDR3 DNA reads as TGTGCCAGCAGCAGCCGTCCGGGACAGGGGGGTCCCGAGCAGTACTTC. Protein sequence: CASSSRPGQGGPEQYF.

V and J are TRBV2 and TRBJ2-7; 9 nucleotides align to TRBD1. The CDR3 length is 16 residues. J lost 1 base, V lost 4 bases, and 8 bases had no gene match. The germline gives CDR1 SNHLY, CDR2 FYNNEI. In DNA, the CDR3 is TGTGCCAGCAGTGCCCCCTTGGACAGGGGTTCCTACGAGCAGTACTTC. Translation gives CASSAPLDRGSYEQYF.

The chain uses TRBV5-1 and TRBJ1-5; 9 bases are shared with TRBD1. This CDR3 has 17 amino acids. The V and J ends lost 4 bases and 6 bases, in that order; junction bases with no gene match: 14. Germline CDR1 SGHRS, CDR2 YFSETQ. CDR3 bases: TGCGCCAGCAGCCCCGGGATGACAGGGGGAATGGGTCAGCCCCAGCATTTT. This gives the protein CASSPGMTGGMGQPQHF.

The chain is built from TRBV14 and TRBJ2-7; no firm D call. The CDR3 extends over 15 amino acids. Germline V gives CDR1 SGHDN, CDR2 FVKESK. V was pared by 0 bases and J by 4 bases, with 13 bases between. Written as DNA, the CDR3 is TGTGCCAGCAGCCAAGATGTCGGTAGTGGGTACGAGCAGTACTTC. Protein product: CASSQDVGSGYEQYF.